The present TCR beta chain was sequenced within a study of breast tumors, draining lymph nodes, adjacent tissues. Using its own MiXCR run on the multiplex PCR reads, TCRdb lists one record per CDR3 protein. The sample consists of 60,000 to 75,000 distinct CDR3 sequences, approximately 57% of them appearing once. Germline V lookup: CDR1 DFQATT, CDR2 SNEGSKA (reference sequence). The CDR3 extends over 13 amino acids. V lost 3 bases, J lost 1 base, and 7 bases lay in between. This clonotype was counted ten times or more. This sequence was found in a female donor with breast cancer. Some clones in this sample may be carry-over from other donors' samples. Specimen: breast tumor tissue. V usage is TRBV20-1 and J usage is TRBJ2-1; D unresolved. The CDR3 region is CSARSGSYNEQFF. The CDR3 DNA sequence: TGCAGTGCTAGGTCCGGGTCCTACAATGAGCAGTTCTTC.